What follows are 23 T cell receptor beta chains derived from one specimen sequenced in a study of T cell responses to AZD1222 COVID-19 vaccine. The assay was immunoSEQ multiplex PCR, and TCRdb's table has in-frame clones only and misses some. Among about 98,000 clones listed, approximately 86% were seen once. This specimen was peripheral blood, taken on day 0 of AZD1222 vaccination. The receptors were gathered from an adult in good health.

This clone is a singleton in its sample. Additional DNA sequences in this sample encode the identical CDR3. V is TRBV6-5 and J is TRBJ2-7, with 7 bases fitting TRBD1. Losses at the gene ends were 5 bases for V and 0 bases for J; bases not matched to a gene: 4. The CDR3 spans 14 residues. Germline CDR1 reads MNHEY; CDR2 reads SVGAGI. As DNA, the CDR3 is TGTGCCAGCAGTCGGACAGGCACCTCCTACGAGCAGTACTTC. Its protein product is CASSRTGTSYEQYF.

The chain uses TRBV7-6 and TRBJ2-3; 10 bases match TRBD2. There are 16 residues in the CDR3. After removal of 5 bases from V and 8 bases from J, the junction contained 13 bases not matched to a gene. Germline V lookup: CDR1 SGHVS, CDR2 FNYEAQ. CDR3 amino acids: CASSRSSGGPAGTQYF. The CDR3 bases are TGTGCCAGCAGCCGATCTAGCGGGGGACCGGCCGGTACGCAGTATTTT.

This chain links TRBV28 with TRBJ1-2; the D is unclear. Germline assignment: CDR1 MDHEN and CDR2 SYDVKM. Deletions cut 5 bases from V and 0 bases from J, with 4 bases between. The CDR3 runs 12 residues. For the CDR3, the DNA is TGTGCCAGCAGTCCAACTAACTATGGCTACACCTTC. Its translation: CASSPTNYGYTF.

The chain has TRBV6-5 and TRBJ2-5; D could derive from TRBD1 or TRBD2 (6 bases each). The germline gives CDR1 MNHEY, CDR2 SVGAGI. V was clipped by 7 bases and J by 5 bases, with 17 bases between them. This CDR3 region has 14 residues. Written as DNA, the CDR3 is TGTGCCAGCACCCTAATAGGGGGGATGGAGACCCAGTACTTC. Amino acids: CASTLIGGMETQYF.

V gene TRBV6-2 or TRBV6-3 combines with J gene TRBJ1-1, with TRBD1 matching over 8 bases. This CDR3 is 15 amino acids long. The germline V gene has CDR1 MNHEY and CDR2 SVGEGT. V trimming: 2 bases; J trimming: 5 bases; junction bases outside the gene matches: 7. The CDR3 nucleotides read TGTGCCAGCAGTTACCCGAGGACAGGGCGGACTGAAGCTTTCTTT. Residues: CASSYPRTGRTEAFF.

Worth noting for this clone: The junction departs from the called germline gene at one end, perhaps through a read error. The chain links TRBV7-7 to TRBJ2-5; D remains ambiguous. Germline assignment: CDR1 SSHAT and CDR2 FNYEAQ (reference sequence). The CDR3 spans 15 residues. Written as DNA, the CDR3 is TGTGCTAGCAGCTCCCTGGGTGGAGTGGGAGAGACCCAGTACTTC. This codes for CASSSLGGVGETQYF.

Written as DNA, the CDR3 is TGTGCCAGCAGTGAAAGGGTTGGTTACAATGAGCAGTTCTTC. Residues: CASSERVGYNEQFF. The J gene is TRBJ2-1, the V gene TRBV6-4; D unresolved. Trimming stripped 3 bases from V and 4 bases from J, with 10 bases between. The CDR3 is 14 residues long. The V gene's germline CDR1 is MRHNA and CDR2 SNTAGT.

This clone has more than one count but fewer than ten. The chain recombines TRBV7-9 with TRBJ1-2; possibly TRBD1 for D (6 bases). CDR3 length: 15 amino acids. In germline, CDR1 is SEHNR, CDR2 FQNEAQ (reference sequence). V lost 5 bases and J lost 8, with 21 bases in between. The CDR3 region has the DNA TGTGCCAGCAGCCGGGAAGCCGGCAGGGGAGAGGGCTACACCTTC. Translation gives CASSREAGRGEGYTF.

The rearrangement uses TRBV11-1 and TRBJ2-1; 9 bases are shared with TRBD2. From germline, CDR1 is SGHAT and CDR2 FQDESV (reference sequence). This CDR3 is 13 amino acids long. The V segment lost 5 bases and the J segment 9 bases; nucleotides outside the gene matches: 5. CDR3 amino acids: CASSPGLAIEQFF. The DNA of the CDR3 is TGTGCCAGCAGCCCCGGACTAGCGATTGAGCAGTTCTTC.

The chain uses TRBV29-1 and TRBJ1-1; D ambiguous. V was pared by 4 bases and J by 5 bases, with 11 bases between. The CDR3 loop spans 12 amino acids. Germline V gene lookup returns CDR1 SQVTM and CDR2 ANQGSEA. The CDR3 spells CSVGPGGTEAFF. The CDR3 DNA reads as TGCAGCGTTGGTCCAGGAGGTACTGAAGCTTTCTTT.

V usage is TRBV12-5 and J usage is TRBJ2-1, with D tentatively TRBD1 (6 bases). Per germline, CDR1 LGHNT and CDR2 FRNRAP. The germline V and J ends were trimmed by 6 bases and 0 bases, with 9 bases remaining between them. This CDR3 has 14 residues. The CDR3 nucleotides are TGTGCTAGTGGCCTGACAGGCTCCTACAATGAGCAGTTCTTC. Protein sequence: CASGLTGSYNEQFF. Combining the CDR3 with reference TRBV12-5 and TRBJ2-1 gives the whole variable domain DARVTQTPRHKVTEMGQEVTMRCQPILGHNTVFWYRQTMMQGLELLAYFRNRAPLDDSGMPKDRFSAEMPDATLATLKIQPSEPRDSAVYFCASGLTGSYNEQFFGPGTRLTVL.

The rearrangement uses TRBV7-9 and TRBJ1-6; perhaps TRBD1 as D (6 bases). The CDR3 consists of 17 residues. The V and J ends lost 1 base and 7 bases respectively, with 17 bases between them. The germline V gene encodes CDR1 SEHNR and CDR2 FQNEAQ (reference sequence). The CDR3 sequence is CASSLGSGGAWNSPLHF. The CDR3 DNA sequence: TGTGCCAGCAGCTTAGGAAGCGGGGGCGCCTGGAATTCACCCCTCCACTTT.

The chain has TRBV4-1 and TRBJ2-2; no firm D call. Germline CDR1 is MGHRA and CDR2 is YSYEKL. The CDR3 has 13 residues. Trimming removed 0 bases at V and 6 bases at J, with 5 bases between. The CDR3 sequence is CASSQEHPGELFF. In DNA form, the CDR3 reads TGCGCCAGCAGCCAAGAACATCCCGGGGAGCTGTTTTTT.

This clone was seen more than once but under ten times. V gene TRBV5-4 combines with J gene TRBJ1-2; 7 nucleotides align to TRBD1. The CDR3 loop spans 13 amino acids. Germline V gene sequence: CDR1 SGHNT, CDR2 YYREEE (reference sequence). The V segment lost 5 bases and the J segment 4 bases; nucleotides outside the gene matches: 5. CDR3 in amino acids: CASSNRGTYGYTF. The CDR3 DNA sequence: TGTGCCAGCAGTAACAGGGGCACCTATGGCTACACCTTC. Complete variable domain (other parts from reference TRBV5-4 and TRBJ1-2): ETGVTQSPTHLIKTRGQQVTLRCSSQSGHNTVSWYQQALGQGPQFIFQYYREEENGRGNFPPRFSGLQFPNYSSELNVNALELDDSALYLCASSNRGTYGYTFGSGTRLTVV.

Concerning this clone: Within the sample, other DNA sequences also encode this same CDR3. This rearrangement joins TRBV6-6 to TRBJ1-5; D unclear. The germline V gene has CDR1 MNHNY and CDR2 SVGAGI (reference sequence). V lost 6 bases to trimming and J lost 3 bases, with 9 bases between them. The CDR3 consists of 13 residues. DNA for the CDR3: TGTGCCAGCAGCCTACTTGACAATCAGCCCCAGCATTTT. Its protein product is CASSLLDNQPQHF.

The genes are TRBV7-3 and TRBJ2-1; D unclear. CDR3 length: 12 amino acids. Germline V CDR1 and CDR2: SGHTA, FQGTGA. V was pared by 5 bases and J by 3 bases, with 5 bases between. This CDR3 is CASSPGYNEQFF. DNA for the CDR3: TGTGCCAGCAGCCCCGGCTACAATGAGCAGTTCTTC.

The V gene is TRBV6-5, the J gene TRBJ2-7; no reliable D call. This CDR3 contains 12 residues. Trimming left V 5 bases short and J 7 bases short, with 12 bases between. Germline V gene data show CDR1 as MNHEY and CDR2 as SVGAGI. In DNA form, the CDR3 reads TGTGCCAGCAGTCTGACCGTCGGTGAGCAGTACTTC. Its protein product is CASSLTVGEQYF.

The CDR3 loop is CASTGNAYNEQFF. The CDR3, as DNA: TGTGCCAGCACGGGGAACGCCTACAATGAGCAGTTCTTC. V and J are TRBV2 and TRBJ2-1, with D maybe TRBD2 (5 bases). Trimming pared 7 bases from V and 2 bases from J, leaving 9 bases between. CDR1 SNHLY and CDR2 FYNNEI come from the germline V gene. CDR3 length equals 13 residues.

This clone was observed a single time. The chain carries TRBV5-1 and TRBJ2-3; D may correspond to TRBD1 or TRBD2 (5 bases each). The germline V and J ends were trimmed by 4 bases and 4 bases, with 10 bases remaining between them. CDR3 length equals 13 residues. Germline CDR1 and CDR2: SGHRS and YFSETQ. The CDR3 is CASSPRGADTQYF. CDR3 coding DNA: TGCGCCAGCAGCCCCCGAGGGGCAGATACGCAGTATTTT.

V is TRBV11-3 and J is TRBJ1-1; D remains unclear. This CDR3 is 15 amino acids long. From germline, CDR1 is SGHNT and CDR2 YENEEA. Trimming left V 5 bases short and J 0 bases short, with 13 bases between. DNA for the CDR3: TGTGCCAGCAGCCTCGGGTCTGATATGAACACTGAAGCTTTCTTT. Residues: CASSLGSDMNTEAFF.

The table lists this clone with a few counts. The CDR3 DNA is TGTGCCACCAGTGATAACCTTCGGACTAGAGATTACAATGAGCAGTTCTTC. This encodes CATSDNLRTRDYNEQFF. This sequence joins TRBV24-1 and TRBJ2-1, with 7 bases fitting TRBD2. The CDR3 has 17 residues. With V trimmed by 3 bases and J by 4 bases, 11 bases remained unmatched. The V gene's germline CDR1 is KGHDR and CDR2 SFDVKD.

CDR3 sequence (DNA): TGTGCCAGCTCCCGAACGACAGGGGGCTTTTCCTACGAGCAGTACTTC. Residues: CASSRTTGGFSYEQYF. This chain connects TRBV18 to TRBJ2-7; 10 nucleotides align to TRBD1. Trimming removed 6 bases from V and 1 base from J; junction bases left unmatched: 9. The germline V gene has CDR1 KGHSH and CDR2 LQKENI. The CDR3 runs 16 residues. Full variable domain (outside the CDR3, taken from reference TRBV18 and TRBJ2-7): NAGVMQNPRHLVRRRGQEARLRCSPMKGHSHVYWYRQLPEEGLKFMVYLQKENIIDESGMPKERFSAEFPKEGPSILRIQQVVRGDSAAYFCASSRTTGGFSYEQYFGPGTRLTVT.

The chain recombines TRBV7-9 with TRBJ2-1; no clear D. This CDR3 has 12 residues. Germline V lookup: CDR1 SEHNR, CDR2 FQNEAQ (reference sequence). Trimming removed 1 base at V and 8 bases at J, with 6 bases between. This chain's CDR3 is CASSLDWHEQFF. The DNA for the CDR3 is TGTGCCAGCAGCTTAGATTGGCATGAGCAGTTCTTC. Filled out from reference TRBV7-9 and TRBJ2-1, the complete variable domain reads DTGVSQNPRHKITKRGQNVTFRCDPISEHNRLYWYRQTLGQGPEFLTYFQNEAQLEKSRLLSDRFSAERPKGSFSTLEIQRTEQGDSAMYLCASSLDWHEQFFGPGTRLTVL.